This T cell receptor (beta chain) originates from a study of Ad26.COV2.S vaccination and SARS-CoV-2 variants (dated by TCRdb to the early 2020s). Broadly, across the study: Sequencing of the TCRbeta repertoire served to evaluate the specificity and breadth of SARS-CoV-2-reactive T cell receptors following Ad26.COV2.S vaccination. A total of approximately 30 samples were included in the TCR-sequenced set, comprising some 20 Ad26.COV2.S vaccine recipients, 5 placebo recipients and 8 SARS-CoV-2 convalescent individuals. Results the study describes overall, beyond this receptor: Ad26.COV2.S recipients had higher spike-specific TCR breadth than placebo recipients (P = 0.0014). Comparable non-spike TCR breadth was observed between vaccine and placebo recipients, consistent with only spike being contained in the vaccine. Substantial breadth of spike-specific CD8+ and CD4+ T cell responses was reported after vaccination. It was noted by the authors that total T cell responses may have been underestimated by the TCR breadth and depth analyses.

This sample's time point label indicates: individuals recovered from natural SARS-CoV-2 infection. TCRbeta CDR3 regions were sequenced with the immunoSEQ Assay. After extraction, genomic DNA underwent amplification by bias-controlled multiplex PCR, followed by high-throughput sequencing. Under the source paper's analysis protocol: Collapsing and filtering of sequences were performed to quantify the absolute abundance of each unique TCRbeta CDR3 region. T cell fraction was estimated by normalizing TCRbeta template counts to usable DNA, which was measured by amplifying reference genes present in all nucleated cells. Repertoire TCRs were annotated as SARS-CoV-2-specific by exact matching of V gene, CDR3 amino acid sequence and J gene to a known reactive TCR set. The reference SARS-CoV-2 TCR set came from MIRA and was filtered for enrichment in COVID-19-positive ImmuneCODE repertoires, removing public or cross-reactive TCRs. Based on the MIRA antigens, annotated TCRs were further analysed at the level of specific ORF or position within ORF. Breadth was defined as the number of annotated unique rearrangements divided by the total number of unique productive rearrangements, and depth was defined as the summed frequency of the annotated unique rearrangements. Two-sided Wilcoxon rank-sum tests were used to compare TCR breadth between groups. The table was pulled from immuneACCESS by TCRdb, which kept in-frame rearrangements only. Such tables lose some clones; where checked, under half of the loss comes from unresolved V genes, and the rest has no known cause. V and J calls and clone size come straight from that table; D and trimming were deduced from the DNA. The sample profile shows around 140,000 clones; more than 80% of them were found once. The ten largest clones capture about 5% of the sample.

Notes on this clone: Which antigen it targets is not known. No much larger clonotype is one base removed from it; base qualities were not supplied.

Spanning cysteine to phenylalanine, the CDR3 consists of 14 amino acids. The kept DNA is CDR3 alone, 42 bases in frame from the first base. CDR1 and CDR2 were assigned from the germline V gene as SGHTS and YDEGEE. V loses 4 bases at its end and J loses 5 bases; junction bases beyond the gene matches: 6. The receptor chain draws on TRBV5-8 and TRBJ2-5, with 9 junctional bases fitting TRBD1. Sequencing used peripheral blood, obtained after recovery from COVID-19. The sequence derives from a human donor who had recovered from COVID-19. CDR3 protein: CASSRGQGWETQYF. The DNA sequence is given as TGTGCCAGCAGCCGGGGACAGGGATGGGAGACCCAGTACTTC.